This T cell receptor (beta chain) is drawn from a study of blood T cell repertoires in COVID-19. For the study at large: Sample material is recorded as cDNA or gDNA derived from T cells, B-cell-depleted T cells, or PBMCs.

In the authors' workflow: The assay estimated nucleated cells by amplifying reference gene primers. The repertoire was sequenced with immunoSEQ multiplex PCR; TCRdb's copy has only in-frame clones and lacks some. The V and J calls and clone size are taken from that table; D and trimming were inferred from the DNA. The table has about 290,000 clones, around 81% seen once. Sequenced sample: peripheral blood. This receptor was taken from a woman between 45 and 65 years old with active or convalescent COVID-19.

The DNA for the CDR3 is TGTGCCAGCAGGCCCATTGGGACAGGGGACGAGCAGTACTTC. As protein: CASRPIGTGDEQYF. This sequence joins TRBV5-8 and TRBJ2-7, with TRBD1 matching 10 bases. V lost 5 bases and J lost 5; bases outside the gene matches: 7. From germline, CDR1 is SGHTS and CDR2 YDEGEE. The CDR3 consists of 14 residues.